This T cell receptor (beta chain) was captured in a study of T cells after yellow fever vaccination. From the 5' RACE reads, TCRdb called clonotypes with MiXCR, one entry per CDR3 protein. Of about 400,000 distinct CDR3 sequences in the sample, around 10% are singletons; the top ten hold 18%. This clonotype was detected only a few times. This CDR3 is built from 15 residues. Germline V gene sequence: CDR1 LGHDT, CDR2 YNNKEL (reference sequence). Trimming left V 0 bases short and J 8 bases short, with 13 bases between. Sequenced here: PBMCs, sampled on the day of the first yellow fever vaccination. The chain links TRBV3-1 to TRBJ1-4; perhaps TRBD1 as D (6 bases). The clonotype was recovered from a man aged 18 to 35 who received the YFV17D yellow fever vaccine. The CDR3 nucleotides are TGTGCCAGCAGCCAAGATCGGCAGGGGCACGAAAAACTGTTTTTT. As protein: CASSQDRQGHEKLFF.